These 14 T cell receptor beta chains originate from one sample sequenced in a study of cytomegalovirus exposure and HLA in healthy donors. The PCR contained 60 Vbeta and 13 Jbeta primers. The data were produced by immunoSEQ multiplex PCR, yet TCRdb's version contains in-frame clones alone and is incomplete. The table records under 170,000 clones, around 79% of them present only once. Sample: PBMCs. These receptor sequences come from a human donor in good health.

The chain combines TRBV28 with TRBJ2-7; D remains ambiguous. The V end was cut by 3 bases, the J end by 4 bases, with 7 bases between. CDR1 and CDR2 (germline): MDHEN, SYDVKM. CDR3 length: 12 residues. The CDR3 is CASSFRRYEQYF. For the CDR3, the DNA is TGTGCCAGCAGTTTCCGGCGGTACGAGCAGTACTTC.

Here the CDR3 DNA reads TGCAGCGTTGTTGGACAGAACACCGGGGAGCTGTTTTTT. Protein product: CSVVGQNTGELFF. The chain links TRBV29-1 to TRBJ2-2; the D gene is possibly TRBD1 (5 bases). Germline assignment: CDR1 SQVTM and CDR2 ANQGSEA. V lost 4 bases, J lost 1 base, and 7 bases lay in between. The CDR3 totals 13 residues.

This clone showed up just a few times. CDR3 in DNA: TGTGCCACCAGCAGAGAGATGTCACTGCTCAATCAGCCCCAGCATTTT. The encoded protein is CATSREMSLLNQPQHF. The rearrangement joins TRBV15 to TRBJ1-5; D remains ambiguous. The CDR3 is 16 amino acids. Germline loops: CDR1 LNHNV, CDR2 YYDKDF (reference sequence). Trimming left V 0 bases short and J 3 bases short, with 12 bases between.

CDR3 nucleotides: TGTGCCAGCAGCCGATTAGCGGGAGAACTGACAGATACGCAGTATTTT. Protein product: CASSRLAGELTDTQYF. The chain couples TRBV14 to TRBJ2-3; 9 bases align to TRBD2. Germline lookup yields CDR1 SGHDN and CDR2 FVKESK. CDR3 length: 16 amino acids. Trimming took 4 bases from V and 3 from J; bases not matched to a gene: 8.

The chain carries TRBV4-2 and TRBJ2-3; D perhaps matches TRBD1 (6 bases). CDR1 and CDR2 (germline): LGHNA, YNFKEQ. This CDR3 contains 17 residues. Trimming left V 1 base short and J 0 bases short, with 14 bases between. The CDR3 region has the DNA TGTGCCAGCAGCCAAGCTGGGGGCCAACCGAGCACAGATACGCAGTATTTT. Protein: CASSQAGGQPSTDTQYF.

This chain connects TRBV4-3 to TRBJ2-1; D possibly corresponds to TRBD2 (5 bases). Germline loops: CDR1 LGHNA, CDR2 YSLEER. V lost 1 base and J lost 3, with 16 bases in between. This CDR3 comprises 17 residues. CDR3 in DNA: TGCGCCAGCAGCCAAGCTATCACCGGGATTTTCTACAATGAGCAGTTCTTC. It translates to CASSQAITGIFYNEQFF.

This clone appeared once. DNA of the CDR3: TGTGCCAGAGATAACTCGTCGAGCCGGTTGGACTATGGCTACACCTTC. Translation gives CARDNSSSRLDYGYTF. The chain has TRBV5-3 and TRBJ1-2, with D uncertain. TRBV5-3 belongs to the ORF category, with a function that is uncertain. The germline V and J ends were trimmed by 7 bases and 3 bases, with 22 bases remaining between them. This CDR3 has 16 residues.

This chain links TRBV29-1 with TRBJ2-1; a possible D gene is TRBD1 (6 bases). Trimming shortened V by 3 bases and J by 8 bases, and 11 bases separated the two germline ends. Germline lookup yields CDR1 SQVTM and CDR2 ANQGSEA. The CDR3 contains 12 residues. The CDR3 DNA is TGCAGCGTTGAGCAGGGGACGCATGAGCAGTTCTTC. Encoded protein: CSVEQGTHEQFF.

CDR3 sequence: CASSLYPGGSRYEQYF. The CDR3 nucleotides are TGTGCCAGCAGTCTCTACCCGGGGGGTAGCCGCTACGAGCAGTACTTC. The chain is built from TRBV27 and TRBJ2-7; 7 bases fit TRBD2. The CDR3 length is 16 residues. Germline assignment: CDR1 MNHEY and CDR2 SMNVEV (reference sequence). Trimming removed 5 bases from V and 3 bases from J; junction bases left unmatched: 13.

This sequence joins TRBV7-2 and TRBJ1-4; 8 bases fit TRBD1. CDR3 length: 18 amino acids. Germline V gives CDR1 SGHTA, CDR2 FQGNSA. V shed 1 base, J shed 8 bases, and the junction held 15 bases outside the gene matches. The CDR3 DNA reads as TGTGCCAGCAGCTTAGTACGGGGCAGGGGGCAAAGTGGGGAAAAACTGTTTTTT. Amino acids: CASSLVRGRGQSGEKLFF.

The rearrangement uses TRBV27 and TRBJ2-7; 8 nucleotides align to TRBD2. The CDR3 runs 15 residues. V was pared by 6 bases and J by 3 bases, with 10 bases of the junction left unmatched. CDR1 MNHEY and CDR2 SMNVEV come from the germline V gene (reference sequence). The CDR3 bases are TGTGCCAGCAGGTTCCTTAGCGGGGAAGACTACGAGCAGTACTTC. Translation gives CASRFLSGEDYEQYF.

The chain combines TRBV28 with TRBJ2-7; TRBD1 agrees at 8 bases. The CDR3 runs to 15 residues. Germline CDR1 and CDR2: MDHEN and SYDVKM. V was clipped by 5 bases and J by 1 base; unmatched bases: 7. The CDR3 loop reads CASSETGAWSYEQYF. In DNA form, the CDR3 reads TGTGCCAGCAGTGAGACAGGGGCTTGGTCCTACGAGCAGTACTTC.

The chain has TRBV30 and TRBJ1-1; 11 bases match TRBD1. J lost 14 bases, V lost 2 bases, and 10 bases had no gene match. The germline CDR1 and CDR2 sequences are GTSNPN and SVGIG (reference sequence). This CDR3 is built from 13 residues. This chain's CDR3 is CAWSPNSDRGRFF. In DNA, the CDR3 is TGTGCCTGGAGTCCTAATTCGGACAGGGGGCGATTCTTT.

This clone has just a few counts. This CDR3 reads CAWSPPGQPYEQYF. CDR3 nucleotide sequence: TGTGCCTGGAGTCCACCGGGACAGCCCTACGAGCAGTACTTC. The chain combines TRBV30 with TRBJ2-7; 7 bases align to TRBD1. This CDR3 contains 14 residues. Germline V gene data show CDR1 as GTSNPN and CDR2 as SVGIG (reference sequence). The V and J ends lost 2 bases and 2 bases, in that order; junction bases with no gene match: 6.